Listed below are T cell receptor beta chains from one sample, sequenced in a study of T cell repertoires in cytomegalovirus infection. Their specific antigens are unknown. TCRdb fed the reads into MiXCR, producing one record per CDR3 protein. This sample carries about 570,000 distinct CDR3 sequences, about 40% of them seen once, and the ten largest clones take over 45%. The specimen comprised cultured PBMCs, sampled from culture after CMV antigen stimulation. Every receptor here comes from a human donor in good health (CMV status not recorded). Some clones in this sample may be carry-over from other donors' samples. Both conserved end residues are part of each CDR3. The D gene is left open where the match is weak. Part of the rows lack a size; the others show once, few, many or a class for expanded clones.

clone size	D gene	V gene	J gene	CDR3 protein	CDR3 DNA
NA	TRBD1	TRBV2	TRBJ2-7	CASRAWTSRGEQYF	TGTGCCAGCAGGGCCTGGACATCCAGGGGGGAGCAGTACTTC
NA	NA	TRBV11-2	TRBJ1-2	CASSLSGSGEIDGYTF	TGTGCCAGCAGCCTTAGTGGCTCAGGGGAAATTGACGGCTACACCTTC
NA	TRBD1	TRBV7-2	TRBJ1-6	CASSLGTGSSPLHF	TGTGCCAGCAGCCTAGGGACAGGGAGTTCACCCCTCCACTTT
NA	TRBD2	TRBV5-4	TRBJ2-1	CASSPPGGAHEQFF	TGTGCCAGCAGCCCTCCCGGGGGGGCCCATGAGCAGTTCTTC
NA	NA	TRBV7-9	TRBJ2-5	CASSLTLSQETQYF	TGTGCCAGCAGCTTAACACTATCCCAAGAGACCCAGTACTTC
NA	TRBD2	TRBV7-2	TRBJ2-5	CASSTGTSGRETQYF	TGTGCCAGCAGCACCGGGACTAGCGGGAGAGAGACCCAGTACTTC
few	NA	TRBV20-1	TRBJ2-7	CSARGLGIHEQYF	TGCAGTGCTAGAGGACTAGGAATCCACGAGCAGTACTTC
NA	TRBD2	TRBV6-2/TRBV6-3	TRBJ2-7	CATSGLAGYEQYF	TGTGCCACCTCGGGACTAGCAGGGTACGAGCAGTACTTC
NA	NA	TRBV5-3	TRBJ2-7	CASSLEDWGATVGEQYF	TGTGCCAGCAGCTTGGAGGACTGGGGGGCGACTGTCGGCGAGCAGTACTTC
NA	TRBD2	TRBV6-2/TRBV6-3	TRBJ2-1	CASSSPSGRTYSYNEQFF	TGTGCCAGCAGTTCCCCTAGCGGGAGGACCTACTCCTACAATGAGCAGTTCTTC
NA	NA	TRBV7-9	TRBJ1-2	CASTQGRAGYTF	TGTGCCAGCACCCAAGGGAGGGCTGGCTACACCTTC
NA	NA	TRBV6-6	TRBJ1-5	CASSYMIHQPQHF	TGTGCCAGCAGTTACATGATACATCAGCCCCAGCATTTT
few	NA	TRBV7-2	TRBJ2-3	CASSRIRTDTQYF	TGTGCCAGCAGCCGAATACGCACAGATACGCAGTATTTT
NA	NA	TRBV19	TRBJ1-1	CASSSWTLGAFF	TGTGCCAGTAGTAGCTGGACATTAGGAGCTTTCTTT
NA	NA	TRBV6-5	TRBJ1-2	CASSYSWGLGYTF	TGTGCCAGCAGTTACTCGTGGGGCCTTGGCTACACCTTC
NA	TRBD1	TRBV4-1	TRBJ1-2	CASSSSLQGAVYGYTF	TGCGCCAGCAGCTCATCCCTACAGGGGGCCGTCTATGGCTACACCTTC
few	NA	TRBV24-1	TRBJ1-3	CATSDPTREGGSIYF	TGTGCCACCAGTGATCCGACCCGGGAAGGGGGGTCCATATATTTT
NA	TRBD1	TRBV28	TRBJ1-1	CASTLTGGATEAFF	TGTGCCAGCACCCTGACAGGGGGCGCGACTGAAGCTTTCTTT
NA	NA	TRBV10-3	TRBJ1-1	CAISGRDQYRDTEAFF	TGTGCCATCAGTGGCCGGGATCAGTACAGGGACACTGAAGCTTTCTTT
NA	NA	TRBV7-2	TRBJ2-1	CASSPNPVAGNNEQFF	TGTGCCAGCAGCCCCAACCCCGTGGCAGGAAACAATGAGCAGTTCTTC
NA	NA	TRBV28	TRBJ2-7	CASSPRLEVYEQYF	TGTGCCAGCAGTCCGAGACTGGAAGTCTACGAGCAGTACTTC
once	NA	TRBV4-1	TRBJ2-5	CASSPTWAGRETQYF	TGCGCCAGCAGCCCTACGTGGGCCGGACGGGAGACCCAGTACTTC
few	NA	TRBV28	TRBJ2-7	CASRPQTYEQYF	TGTGCCAGCAGACCTCAGACCTACGAGCAGTACTTC
few	NA	TRBV7-9	TRBJ2-3	CASSSRQEVSTDTQYF	TGTGCCAGCAGCTCTCGACAGGAAGTTAGCACAGATACGCAGTATTTT
many	TRBD1	TRBV7-2	TRBJ1-5	CASSSSGQDNQPQHF	TGTGCCAGCAGCTCGTCGGGACAGGACAATCAGCCCCAGCATTTT
few	TRBD1	TRBV5-6	TRBJ1-1	CASSLGSQGGNTEAFF	TGTGCCAGCAGCTTGGGCTCCCAGGGGGGAAACACTGAAGCTTTCTTT
few	NA	TRBV12-3/TRBV12-4	TRBJ2-4	CASPTALAKNIQYF	TGTGCCAGCCCGACCGCTTTAGCCAAAAACATTCAGTACTTC
NA	NA	TRBV12-3/TRBV12-4	TRBJ1-5	CASSPGDGQPQHF	TGTGCCAGCAGTCCAGGGGACGGCCAGCCCCAGCATTTT
NA	TRBD2	TRBV12-3/TRBV12-4	TRBJ2-1	CASSLQWLAGGEGEQFF	TGTGCCAGCAGTTTACAGTGGCTAGCGGGAGGAGAGGGCGAGCAGTTCTTC
few	NA	TRBV11-1	TRBJ2-6	CASSLGLEGTGANVLTF	TGTGCCAGCAGCTTGGGTCTCGAGGGGACTGGGGCCAACGTCCTGACTTTC
NA	TRBD2	TRBV4-1	TRBJ2-2	CASSQGLAGGLDGELFF	TGTGCCAGCAGCCAAGGGCTAGCGGGGGGGCTCGACGGGGAGCTGTTTTTT
NA	NA	TRBV7-2	TRBJ2-2	CASSLDVGPGELFF	TGTGCCAGCAGCTTAGATGTCGGGCCCGGGGAGCTGTTTTTT
NA	NA	TRBV29-1	TRBJ2-1	CSVEGHRGLYNEQFF	TGCAGCGTTGAGGGACACAGGGGACTATACAATGAGCAGTTCTTC
NA	TRBD1	TRBV28	TRBJ1-2	CASSLEDGTGGSGGYTF	TGTGCCAGCAGTTTAGAAGACGGGACAGGGGGCAGCGGTGGCTACACCTTC
NA	TRBD2	TRBV7-6	TRBJ2-1	CASSPTTAGRSYNEQFF	TGTGCCAGCAGCCCAACGACAGCGGGACGCTCCTACAATGAGCAGTTCTTC
NA	NA	TRBV12-3/TRBV12-4	TRBJ1-4	CASSPTRAGALREKLFF	TGTGCCAGCAGTCCTACTAGGGCGGGGGCTTTACGGGAAAAACTGTTTTTT
NA	NA	TRBV6-5	TRBJ2-3	CASTNRGTDTQYF	TGTGCCAGCACGAACAGGGGCACAGATACGCAGTATTTT
few	NA	TRBV7-8	TRBJ2-7	CASSTQPFDEQYF	TGTGCCAGCAGCACACAGCCATTCGACGAGCAGTACTTC
NA	NA	TRBV7-3	TRBJ2-1	CASSLESRGGAYNEQFF	TGTGCCAGCAGCTTAGAAAGTCGAGGGGGGGCGTACAATGAGCAGTTCTTC
few	TRBD2	TRBV12-5	TRBJ2-1	CASGFHLAGAPNEQFF	TGTGCTAGTGGTTTCCATCTAGCGGGAGCCCCCAATGAGCAGTTCTTC
few	NA	TRBV4-3	TRBJ1-4	CASSHGQIATNEKLFF	TGCGCCAGCAGCCATGGTCAGATTGCAACTAATGAAAAACTGTTTTTT
many	TRBD1	TRBV7-2	TRBJ2-1	CASSPDRDSYNEQFF	TGTGCCAGCAGTCCGGACAGGGACTCCTACAATGAGCAGTTCTTC
few	TRBD2	TRBV12-3/TRBV12-4	TRBJ2-7	CASSQERDDEQYF	TGTGCCAGCAGCCAGGAGCGGGACGATGAGCAGTACTTC
NA	NA	TRBV6-2/TRBV6-3	TRBJ2-7	CASADIEQYF	TGTGCCAGCGCTGACATCGAGCAGTACTTC
many	NA	TRBV7-8	TRBJ1-5	CASSGGRDNQPQHF	TGTGCCAGCAGCGGCGGGCGGGACAATCAGCCCCAGCATTTT
few	NA	TRBV28	TRBJ1-3	CASRRQGTGGNTIYF	TGTGCCAGCAGGCGTCAGGGGACGGGGGGAAACACCATATATTTT
NA	NA	TRBV5-3	TRBJ1-5	CASSPAPQHF	TGTGCCAGCAGCCCGGCGCCCCAGCATTTT
few	TRBD1	TRBV4-2	TRBJ1-1	CASSRPGQGVTEAFF	TGTGCCAGCAGCCGACCCGGACAGGGTGTGACTGAAGCTTTCTTT
NA	TRBD1	TRBV5-5	TRBJ1-4	CASSWGDSTEKLFF	TGTGCCAGCAGCTGGGGGGACAGCACAGAAAAACTGTTTTTT
NA	TRBD2	TRBV4-2	TRBJ2-3	CASSSLSGGAEDTQYF	TGTGCCAGCAGCTCACTTAGCGGGGGGGCCGAAGATACGCAGTATTTT